This TCR beta chain was identified in a study of brain T cells in children with intractable seizures. This clone came up once. Its antigen is undetermined. Overall study results and limits: Pre- and post-surgery blood differed in depth, so pre-surgery absences may be undersampling.

Surgery cases with the highest brain T cell transcript signatures were chosen for sequencing. Patients received at least one anti-epileptic drug before surgery. The CDR3 is 11 amino acids. V was shortened by 2 bases and J by 3 bases, with 2 bases between the two germline ends. Per the germline V gene, CDR1 is LNHDA and CDR2 is SQIVND (reference sequence). TCRdb's copy holds only in-frame clones and misses some; the assay was immunoSEQ multiplex PCR. The sample includes around 70,000 clones, 93% of them seen just once. The TCR was taken from a boy in the first two years of life with tuberous sclerosis and intractable seizures. Material: peripheral blood, obtained at surgery. The chain employs TRBV19 and TRBJ2-7, with unresolved D. CDR3 amino acids: CASSIYYEQYF. CDR3 DNA: TGTGCCAGTAGTATATACTACGAGCAGTACTTC. Based on the CDR3 plus reference TRBV19 and TRBJ2-7, the full variable domain is DGGITQSPKYLFRKEGQNVTLSCEQNLNHDAMYWYRQDPGQGLRLIYYSQIVNDFQKGDIAEGYSVSREKKESFPLTVTSAQKNPTAFYLCASSIYYEQYFGPGTRLTVT.